The 13 T cell receptor beta chains given below trace back to one sample, sequenced in a study of shared clonotypes between healthy human individuals. Sequencing used immunoSEQ multiplex PCR; TCRdb keeps in-frame clones, though not all of them. The sample contains around 1,900,000 clones, just under 95% of which appear only once. Naive CD8 populations comprised CD45RO-negative cells positively selected for CCR7, excluding terminally differentiated effector memory CD45RA+ cells. Material for sequencing was naive CD8+ T cells from PBMCs. The receptor source for this set is a man between 18 and 29 years old in good health. Some clones in this sample may be carry-over from other donors' samples.

This clone has only one observation. This sequence joins TRBV7-9 and TRBJ2-3, with D maybe TRBD1 (5 bases). CDR1 and CDR2 from the germline V gene are SEHNR and FQNEAQ (reference sequence). CDR3 length: 16 residues. Trimming cost V 4 bases and J 3 bases, with 17 bases left between them. Written as DNA, the CDR3 is TGTGCCAGCAGCTCCTCCAGGGAATTTCGGACAGATACGCAGTATTTT. Protein product: CASSSSREFRTDTQYF.

The genes are TRBV6-5 and TRBJ2-5; possible D gene TRBD2, 6 bases. V gave up 2 bases and J gave up 2 bases, with 12 bases separating them. The CDR3 spans 15 residues. Per germline, CDR1 MNHEY and CDR2 SVGAGI. Here the CDR3 DNA reads TGTGCCAGCAGTTACGACGGGACTCTGCAAGAGACCCAGTACTTC. Translation gives CASSYDGTLQETQYF.

The V gene is TRBV7-9, the J gene TRBJ2-1, with 13 bases lining up with TRBD2. Trimming removed 6 bases from V and 8 bases from J; junction bases left unmatched: 10. Germline lookup yields CDR1 SEHNR and CDR2 FQNEAQ (reference sequence). CDR3 size: 16 residues. CDR3 DNA sequence: TGTGCCAGCAGAGTAGCTCGGACTAGCGGGAGCCATGAGCAGTTCTTC. This codes for CASRVARTSGSHEQFF.

The rearrangement joins TRBV7-9 to TRBJ2-5, with TRBD2 identical over 9 bases. This CDR3 has 18 residues. The germline CDR1 and CDR2 sequences are SEHNR and FQNEAQ (reference sequence). With V trimmed by 2 bases and J by 5 bases, 15 bases remained unmatched. CDR3 DNA sequence: TGTGCCAGCAGCTTACTGACTAGCGGCACACCCCAAATGGAGACCCAGTACTTC. Translating it yields CASSLLTSGTPQMETQYF.

The chain joins TRBV10-2 to TRBJ2-7; 10 positions match TRBD2. Trimming at V came to 2 bases and at J to 1 base, leaving 5 bases not matched to a gene. Germline V CDR1 and CDR2: WSHSY, SAAADI. CDR3 length: 16 amino acids. For the CDR3, the DNA is TGCGCCAGCAGTGAGGGTAGCGGGGGGTTTTCCTACGAGCAGTACTTC. It translates to CASSEGSGGFSYEQYF.

The chain carries TRBV7-3 and TRBJ2-7; 12 bases match TRBD1. Germline loops: CDR1 SGHTA, CDR2 FQGTGA. CDR3 length: 16 residues. With 0 bases clipped from V and 5 bases from J, the junction kept 5 bases outside the gene matches. CDR3 protein: CASSLTAGTGGDEQYF. The CDR3 nucleotides are TGTGCCAGCAGCTTAACGGCCGGGACAGGGGGCGACGAGCAGTACTTC.

The chain joins TRBV5-6 to TRBJ2-7, with D maybe TRBD2 (6 bases). The CDR3 loop spans 15 amino acids. The V end was cut by 4 bases, the J end by 5 bases, with 19 bases between. Germline CDR1 SGHDT, CDR2 YYEEEE. In DNA form, the CDR3 reads TGTGCCAGCAGCGGGACGGCGGGGAGCGCGGACGAGCAGTACTTC. Translation: CASSGTAGSADEQYF.

This chain uses TRBV4-1 with TRBJ2-7; D is unresolved. The CDR3 is 15 amino acids. Trimming took 7 bases from V and 3 from J, leaving 19 bases between them. The germline V gene has CDR1 MGHRA and CDR2 YSYEKL. CDR3 region: CASNHLSSIGYEQYF. CDR3 sequence (DNA): TGCGCCAGCAACCACCTTAGTTCTATAGGCTACGAGCAGTACTTC.

In this sample, this clone turned up a few times. The chain couples TRBV11-1 to TRBJ2-4; tentatively, D is TRBD2 (5 bases). Trimming took 2 bases from V and 6 from J, leaving 8 bases between them. From germline, CDR1 is SGHAT and CDR2 FQDESV (reference sequence). The CDR3 is 13 amino acids. The CDR3 bases are TGTGCCAGCAGCTTAAGCGAGGGAAACATTCAGTACTTC. This translates into CASSLSEGNIQYF.

CDR3: CASNFPGGTQETQYF. DNA for the CDR3: TGTGCCAGCAATTTTCCCGGAGGGACACAAGAGACCCAGTACTTC. The genes are TRBV6-6 and TRBJ2-5; D possibly uses TRBD1 or TRBD2 (6 bases each). The CDR3 sequence is 15 residues long. Between the trimmed V and J ends, which lost 7 bases and 2 bases, there was a span of 17 bases. The germline gives CDR1 MNHNY, CDR2 SVGAGI (reference sequence).

V and J are TRBV6-6 and TRBJ1-5; 7 bases agree with TRBD1. Germline V gene sequence: CDR1 MNHNY, CDR2 SVGAGI (reference sequence). This CDR3 has 15 amino acids. The ends lost 6 bases at V and 5 bases at J; junction bases unmatched: 10. CDR3 amino acids: CASSFGQVLDQPQHF. The CDR3 DNA reads TGTGCCAGCAGCTTCGGACAGGTTCTGGATCAGCCCCAGCATTTT.

The chain couples TRBV6-5 to TRBJ2-5; D call uncertain. The germline CDR1 and CDR2 sequences are MNHEY and SVGAGI. The V and J ends lost 6 bases and 1 base respectively, with 9 bases between them. The CDR3 is 13 amino acids. The chain's CDR3 is CASRPDTQETQYF. CDR3 coding DNA: TGTGCCAGCAGGCCCGATACCCAAGAGACCCAGTACTTC.

The chain joins TRBV6-5 to TRBJ2-1; D may match TRBD1 or TRBD2 (6 bases each). CDR1 is MNHEY and CDR2 is SVGAGI in the germline V gene. This CDR3 comprises 15 residues. Deletions cut 2 bases from V and 0 bases from J, with 8 bases between. The CDR3 here is CASSYRGDSYNEQFF. CDR3 DNA sequence: TGTGCCAGCAGTTACAGGGGGGACTCCTACAATGAGCAGTTCTTC.